One T cell receptor (beta chain) is described in this entry. Its antigen is not known. TCRdb's table, derived via immunoSEQ multiplex PCR, lists solely in-frame clones and lacks some. Of some 290,000 clones detected, roughly 87% appear once; the ten largest clones hold 0.9% to 1%. The data stem from a study of cytomegalovirus exposure and HLA in healthy donors. Across the whole study: The approximately 710 first-cohort repertoires and the 110 or so validation repertoires shared the same platform, a later analysis reported.

Unmatched junction bases numbered 11, after V lost 4 bases and J lost 2 bases. This CDR3 is built from 16 residues. Germline assignment: CDR1 SGDLS and CDR2 YYNGEE. Study observations and caveats: The study flagged approximately 180 TCR beta chains as cytomegalovirus-associated. Under in vitro conditions, a few CMV-associated chains were confirmed as specific for CMV antigens.

The sequencing sample was made of PBMCs. The chain employs TRBV9 and TRBJ1-2; 7 bases match TRBD1. The clonotype was recovered from a man aged 25 to 40 in good health and CMV-seronegative. In DNA, the CDR3 is TGTGCCAGCAGCCCTGACGGACAGGCTCGCAACTATGGCTACACCTTC. It specifies CASSPDGQARNYGYTF.